This is a list of T cell receptor beta chains from one sample in a study of cytomegalovirus exposure and HLA in healthy donors. Clones were sequenced by immunoSEQ multiplex PCR, and TCRdb holds only the in-frame ones, with some missing. The sample lists 150,000 to 200,000 clones; roughly 79% were seen once. Sequences were obtained from PBMCs. These receptors all come from a woman aged 25 to 45 in good health and CMV-seropositive. Both conserved end residues are part of each CDR3. The D gene is left open where the match is weak. Clone size is stated in some rows and not others, as once, few, many or a class when expanded.

J: TRBJ2-7; size: .; D: .; V: TRBV9; DNA: TGTGCCAGCAGCGTAGGCCCACAGTCCTACGAGCAGTACTTC; CDR3: CASSVGPQSYEQYF
J: TRBJ1-2; size: .; D: .; V: TRBV5-1; DNA: TGCGCCAGCAGCTTGGATCAACGTCGCGACAGAACTAACTATGGCTACACCTTC; CDR3: CASSLDQRRDRTNYGYTF
J: TRBJ1-1; size: .; D: TRBD1; V: TRBV19; DNA: TGTGCCAGTAGTAGCTCACAGGGGGGGAACACTGAAGCTTTCTTT; CDR3: CASSSSQGGNTEAFF
J: TRBJ2-7; size: .; D: .; V: TRBV6-6; DNA: TGTGCCAGCAGTTCCCCCACACTAAGCTCCTACGAGCAGTACTTC; CDR3: CASSSPTLSSYEQYF
J: TRBJ1-2; size: few; D: TRBD1; V: TRBV29-1; DNA: TGCAGCGTTGATTTTTACAGGGGAGGTAGGAGCTACACCTTC; CDR3: CSVDFYRGGRSYTF
J: TRBJ1-6; size: .; D: .; V: TRBV19; DNA: TGTGCCAGTAGTGGGTCGGACATCGGGTATAATTCACCCCTCCACTTT; CDR3: CASSGSDIGYNSPLHF
J: TRBJ2-1; size: .; D: .; V: TRBV5-1; DNA: TGCGCCAGCAGCTTGGGTCGCGGTCCTAGCTCCTACAATGAGCAGTTCTTC; CDR3: CASSLGRGPSSYNEQFF
J: TRBJ1-6; size: .; D: TRBD1; V: TRBV30; DNA: TGTGCCTGGATTCCCGGGACAGGGAGCCATAATTCACCCCTCCACTTT; CDR3: CAWIPGTGSHNSPLHF
J: TRBJ1-1; size: .; D: .; V: TRBV27; DNA: TGTGCCAGCAGTCGAATTGAGTACACTGAAGCTTTCTTT; CDR3: CASSRIEYTEAFF
J: TRBJ2-7; size: .; D: TRBD1; V: TRBV2; DNA: TGTGCCAGCAGTCCCCGGACAGGTTCCTACGAGCAGTACTTC; CDR3: CASSPRTGSYEQYF
J: TRBJ2-7; size: .; D: TRBD2; V: TRBV27; DNA: TGTGCCAGCAGTCCCCTCCCGGGTAGCGGGAACTCCTACGAGCAGTACTTC; CDR3: CASSPLPGSGNSYEQYF
J: TRBJ1-2; size: .; D: TRBD1; V: TRBV6-6; DNA: TGTGCCAGCAGTTATAGGGACAGGGGTGGCTATGGCTACACCTTC; CDR3: CASSYRDRGGYGYTF
J: TRBJ1-5; size: .; D: .; V: TRBV6-1; DNA: TGTGCCAGCAGAGGGCAGGGGAAGCAGCCCCAGCATTTT; CDR3: CASRGQGKQPQHF
J: TRBJ1-2; size: .; D: TRBD1; V: TRBV25-1; DNA: TGTGCCAGCAGTGAGCCTAACTTTGGGACAGGGAATGGCTACACCTTC; CDR3: CASSEPNFGTGNGYTF
J: TRBJ1-5; size: .; D: .; V: TRBV7-9; DNA: TGTGCCAGCAGCCCGGGCCTTCGGGGAAGGGTGAGCAATCAGCCCCAGCATTTT; CDR3: CASSPGLRGRVSNQPQHF
J: TRBJ1-3; size: few; D: .; V: TRBV30; DNA: TGTGCCTGGGATAGACAGGCTGGAAACACCATATATTTT; CDR3: CAWDRQAGNTIYF
J: TRBJ1-2; size: .; D: TRBD1; V: TRBV6-1; DNA: TGTGCCAGCAACCGACGACAGGGAGGTGGCTATGGCTACACCTTC; CDR3: CASNRRQGGGYGYTF
J: TRBJ1-5; size: once; D: .; V: TRBV5-6; DNA: TGTGCCAGCAGCAACCAGCGGTGGGGTCAGCCCCAGCATTTT; CDR3: CASSNQRWGQPQHF
J: TRBJ1-6; size: once; D: .; V: TRBV10-3; DNA: TGTGCCATCAGTGATCCATCGAGCTCCTATAATTCACCCCTCCACTTT; CDR3: CAISDPSSSYNSPLHF
J: TRBJ1-5; size: .; D: .; V: TRBV4-1; DNA: TGCGCCAGCAGCGTAGCGGGTCTCAATCAGCCCCAGCATTTT; CDR3: CASSVAGLNQPQHF
J: TRBJ2-7; size: few; D: TRBD1; V: TRBV19; DNA: TGTGCCAGTAGTACCGACAGGGGAGCCTACGAGCAGTACTTC; CDR3: CASSTDRGAYEQYF
J: TRBJ2-2; size: .; D: .; V: TRBV7-9; DNA: TGTGCCAGCTTTCAGGAGACAGTCTCCCGGGAGCTGTTTTTT; CDR3: CASFQETVSRELFF
J: TRBJ1-1; size: .; D: .; V: TRBV10-2; DNA: TGCGCCAGCACATGGGGGGGGGAAGGCACTGAAGCTTTCTTT; CDR3: CASTWGGEGTEAFF
J: TRBJ1-1; size: .; D: .; V: TRBV6-6; DNA: TGTGCCAGCCGTGCGGGGGGAGAGATGAACACTGAAGCTTTCTTT; CDR3: CASRAGGEMNTEAFF
J: TRBJ2-7; size: .; D: .; V: TRBV10-2; DNA: TGCGCCAGCAGTCTAACCAACTACGAGCAGTACTTC; CDR3: CASSLTNYEQYF
J: TRBJ1-1; size: .; D: TRBD1; V: TRBV18; DNA: TGTGCCAGCTCACAATCCGGGACAGGGGGCGGGGGAGCTTTCTTT; CDR3: CASSQSGTGGGGAFF
J: TRBJ1-1; size: .; D: .; V: TRBV27; DNA: TGTGCCAGCAGTACCGGGGGGGGTGAAGCTTTCTTT; CDR3: CASSTGGGEAFF
J: TRBJ1-1; size: .; D: .; V: TRBV9; DNA: TGTGCCAGCAGTGAGGGACAGAACACTGAAGCTTTCTTT; CDR3: CASSEGQNTEAFF
J: TRBJ1-2; size: once; D: TRBD1; V: TRBV4-1; DNA: TGCGCCAGCAGCCAACTGGACAGGGTGGACTATGGCTACACCTTC; CDR3: CASSQLDRVDYGYTF
J: TRBJ2-1; size: .; D: .; V: TRBV5-6; DNA: TGTGCCAGCAGCTTTGGCCAGGACTCCTACAATGAGCAGTTCTTC; CDR3: CASSFGQDSYNEQFF
J: TRBJ1-2; size: .; D: TRBD1; V: TRBV28; DNA: TGTGCCAGCAGTTTTGGGACAGAAGGCTACACCTTC; CDR3: CASSFGTEGYTF
J: TRBJ1-1; size: once; D: TRBD1; V: TRBV15; DNA: TGTGCCACCAGCAGAGCTACTGGGACAGGGGGGACTGAAGCTTTCTTT; CDR3: CATSRATGTGGTEAFF
J: TRBJ1-4; size: once; D: TRBD1; V: TRBV30; DNA: TGTGCCTGGAGTTTTCGCCCCGACAGGGGGAATGAAAAACTGTTTTTT; CDR3: CAWSFRPDRGNEKLFF
J: TRBJ1-5; size: .; D: .; V: TRBV2; DNA: TGTGCCAGCAGTGAAGCGACAATGGGTCAGCCCCAGCATTTT; CDR3: CASSEATMGQPQHF
J: TRBJ2-7; size: few; D: TRBD2; V: TRBV9; DNA: TGTGCCAGCAGCGTGGCTAGCGGGGGGCCGTACGAGCAGTACTTC; CDR3: CASSVASGGPYEQYF
J: TRBJ2-1; size: .; D: TRBD1; V: TRBV29-1; DNA: TGCAGCACAGGACAGGGGGTTTTCTACAATGAGCAGTTCTTC; CDR3: CSTGQGVFYNEQFF
J: TRBJ1-2; size: .; D: .; V: TRBV29-1; DNA: TGCAGCGTAACGCCGGAGGGCTACACCTTC; CDR3: CSVTPEGYTF